This TCR beta chain was found in a study of shared clonotypes between healthy human individuals. Study-level results: Estimated clonotype richness was generally higher in naive than memory subsets.

A word on this clone: Its antigen remains unidentified.

The table came from immunoSEQ multiplex PCR; TCRdb's copy has only in-frame clones and leaves some out. Of about 610,000 clones listed, around 97% are singletons. The CDR3 totals 16 residues. Germline CDR1 is MDHEN and CDR2 is SYDVKM. V was pared by 3 bases and J by 4 bases, with 1 base of the junction left unmatched. The gene calls are TRBV28 and TRBJ2-1, with 15 bases that match TRBD2. The sample was naive CD4+ T cells sorted from blood. As to subset: CD45RA+ positively selected. The sequence came from a woman aged 25 to 45 in good health. CDR3 region: CASSLGLAGGYNEQFF. The CDR3 region has the DNA TGTGCCAGCAGTTTGGGACTAGCGGGAGGTTACAATGAGCAGTTCTTC.